This T cell receptor (beta chain) was recovered during a study of T-cell memory formation after mild COVID-19. TCRdb reanalysed the 5' RACE reads using MiXCR and keeps one entry per CDR3 protein. The data hold about half a million distinct CDR3 sequences, with roughly 18% observed a single time. The CDR3 spans 15 residues. CDR1 is DFQATT, CDR2 SNEGSKA, per germline (reference sequence). The junction had 8 bases not matched to a gene; V was cut back by 2 bases and J by 6 bases. The specimen sequenced was PBMCs or a T cell subset sorted from them (not recorded which). This chain connects TRBV20-1 to TRBJ2-3; 10 positions agree with TRBD2. This clonotype was obtained from an adult woman who had mild COVID-19 (a few samples of this study predate the infection). Cell type and time point are not known. The CDR3 coding sequence is TGCAGTGCTAGATTGTCTAGCGGGAGCCCCGATACGCAGTATTTT. This gives the protein CSARLSSGSPDTQYF.